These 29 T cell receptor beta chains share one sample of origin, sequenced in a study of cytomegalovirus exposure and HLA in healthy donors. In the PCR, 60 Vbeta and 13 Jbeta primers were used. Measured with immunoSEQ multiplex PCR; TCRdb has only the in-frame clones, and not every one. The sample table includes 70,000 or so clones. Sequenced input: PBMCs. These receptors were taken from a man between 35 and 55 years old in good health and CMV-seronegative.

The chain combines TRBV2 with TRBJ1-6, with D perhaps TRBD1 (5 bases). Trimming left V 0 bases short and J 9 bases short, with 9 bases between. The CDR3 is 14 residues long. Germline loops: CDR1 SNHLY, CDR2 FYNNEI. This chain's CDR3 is CASSEARAVSPLHF. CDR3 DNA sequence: TGTGCCAGCAGTGAAGCCAGGGCAGTTTCACCCCTCCACTTT. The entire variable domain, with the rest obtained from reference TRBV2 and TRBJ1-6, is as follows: EPEVTQTPSHQVTQMGQEVILRCVPISNHLYFYWYRQILGQKVEFLVSFYNNEISEKSEIFDDQFSVERPDGSNFTLKIRSTKLEDSAMYFCASSEARAVSPLHFGNGTRLTVT.

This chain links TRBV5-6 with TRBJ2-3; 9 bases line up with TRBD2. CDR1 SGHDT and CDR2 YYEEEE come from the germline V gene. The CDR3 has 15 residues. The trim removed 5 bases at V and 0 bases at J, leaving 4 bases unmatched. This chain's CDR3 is CASRGLAASTDTQYF. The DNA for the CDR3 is TGTGCCAGCAGGGGACTAGCAGCTAGCACAGATACGCAGTATTTT.

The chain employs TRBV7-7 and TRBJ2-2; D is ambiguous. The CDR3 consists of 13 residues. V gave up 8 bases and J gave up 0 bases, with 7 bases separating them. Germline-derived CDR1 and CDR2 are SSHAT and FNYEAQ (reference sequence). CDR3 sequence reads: CASAGSNTGELFF. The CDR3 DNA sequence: TGTGCCAGCGCAGGCTCGAACACCGGGGAGCTGTTTTTT.

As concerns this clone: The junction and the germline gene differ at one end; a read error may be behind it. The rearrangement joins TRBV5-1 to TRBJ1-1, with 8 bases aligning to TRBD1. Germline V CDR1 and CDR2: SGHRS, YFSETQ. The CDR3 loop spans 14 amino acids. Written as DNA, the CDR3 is TGCGCCAGCAGCTTGTGGACAGGGAACGCTGAAGCTTTCTTT. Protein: CASSLWTGNAEAFF.

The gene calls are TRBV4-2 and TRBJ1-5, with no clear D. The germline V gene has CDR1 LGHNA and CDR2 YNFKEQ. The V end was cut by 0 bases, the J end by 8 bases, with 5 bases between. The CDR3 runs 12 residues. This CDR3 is CASSQESEPQHF. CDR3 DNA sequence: TGTGCCAGCAGCCAAGAGAGTGAGCCCCAGCATTTT.

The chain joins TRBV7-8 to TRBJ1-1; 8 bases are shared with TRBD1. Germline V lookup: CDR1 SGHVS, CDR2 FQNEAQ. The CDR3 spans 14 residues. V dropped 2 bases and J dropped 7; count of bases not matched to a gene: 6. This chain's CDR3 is CASSLFRGPIEAFF. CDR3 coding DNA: TGTGCCAGCAGCTTATTCAGGGGGCCAATTGAAGCTTTCTTT.

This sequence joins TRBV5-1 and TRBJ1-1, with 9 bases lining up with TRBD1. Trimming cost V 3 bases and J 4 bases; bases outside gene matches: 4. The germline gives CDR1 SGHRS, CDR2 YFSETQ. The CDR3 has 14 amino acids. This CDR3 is CASSWTGEVTEAFF. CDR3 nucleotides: TGCGCCAGCAGCTGGACAGGGGAGGTCACTGAAGCTTTCTTT.

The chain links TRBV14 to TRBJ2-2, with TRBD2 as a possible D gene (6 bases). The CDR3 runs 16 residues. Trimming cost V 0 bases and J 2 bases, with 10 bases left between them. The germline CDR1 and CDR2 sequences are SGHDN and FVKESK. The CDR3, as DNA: TGTGCCAGCAGCCAAGATATGGGAGGTAACACCGGGGAGCTGTTTTTT. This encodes CASSQDMGGNTGELFF.

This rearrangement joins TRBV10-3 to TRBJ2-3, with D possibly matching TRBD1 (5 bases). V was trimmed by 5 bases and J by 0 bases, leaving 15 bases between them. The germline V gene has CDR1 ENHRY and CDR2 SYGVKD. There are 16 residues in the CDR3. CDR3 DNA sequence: TGTGCCATCAGTTTCGACAGCCAAGCCAGCACAGATACGCAGTATTTT. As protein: CAISFDSQASTDTQYF.

The CDR3 region has the DNA TGTGCCAGCAGACCGACAGGGGGCCCTGAAAAACTGTTTTTT. The encoded protein is CASRPTGGPEKLFF. V is TRBV6-1 and J is TRBJ1-4; 10 nucleotides align to TRBD1. V lost 6 bases, J lost 7 bases, and 5 bases stayed unmatched. The CDR3 covers 14 residues. CDR1 is MNHNS, CDR2 SASEGT, per germline.

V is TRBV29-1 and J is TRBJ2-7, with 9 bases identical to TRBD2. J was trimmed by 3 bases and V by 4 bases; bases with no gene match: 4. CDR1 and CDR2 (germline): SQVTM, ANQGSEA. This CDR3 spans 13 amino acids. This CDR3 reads CSVAPTSGYEQYF. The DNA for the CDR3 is TGCAGCGTTGCCCCGACTAGCGGCTACGAGCAGTACTTC.

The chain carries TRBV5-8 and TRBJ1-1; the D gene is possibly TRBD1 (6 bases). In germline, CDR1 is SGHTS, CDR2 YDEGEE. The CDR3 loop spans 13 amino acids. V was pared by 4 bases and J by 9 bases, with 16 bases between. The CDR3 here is CASSPRTALKAFF. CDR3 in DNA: TGTGCCAGCAGCCCTCGGACAGCTTTGAAAGCTTTCTTT.

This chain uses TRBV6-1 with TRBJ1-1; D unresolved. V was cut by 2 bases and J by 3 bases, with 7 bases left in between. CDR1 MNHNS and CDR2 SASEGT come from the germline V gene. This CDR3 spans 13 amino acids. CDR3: CASSETGDTEAFF. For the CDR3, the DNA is TGTGCCAGCAGTGAAACCGGGGACACTGAAGCTTTCTTT.

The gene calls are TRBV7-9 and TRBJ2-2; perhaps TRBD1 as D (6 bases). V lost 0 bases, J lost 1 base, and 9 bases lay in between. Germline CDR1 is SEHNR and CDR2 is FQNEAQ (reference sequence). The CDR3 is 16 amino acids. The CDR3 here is CASSLAGGLNTGELFF. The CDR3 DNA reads TGTGCCAGCAGCTTAGCTGGGGGCTTGAACACCGGGGAGCTGTTTTTT.

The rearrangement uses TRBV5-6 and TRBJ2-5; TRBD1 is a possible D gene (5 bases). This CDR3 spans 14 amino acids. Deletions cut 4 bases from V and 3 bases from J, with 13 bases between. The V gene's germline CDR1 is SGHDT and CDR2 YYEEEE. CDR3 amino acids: CASSQLGQKETQYF. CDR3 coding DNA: TGTGCCAGCAGCCAGCTCGGACAAAAAGAGACCCAGTACTTC. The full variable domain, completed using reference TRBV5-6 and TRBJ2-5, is DAGVTQSPTHLIKTRGQQVTLRCSPKSGHDTVSWYQQALGQGPQFIFQYYEEEERQRGNFPDRFSGHQFPNYSSELNVNALLLGDSALYLCASSQLGQKETQYFGPGTRLLVL.

The CDR3 protein is CAWAQGSYTEAFF. CDR3 nucleotides: TGTGCCTGGGCTCAGGGCTCGTACACTGAAGCTTTCTTT. The J gene is TRBJ1-1, the V gene TRBV30; D perhaps matches TRBD1 (5 bases). The CDR3 spans 13 residues. V was shortened by 5 bases and J by 3 bases, with 13 bases between the two germline ends. Germline values: CDR1 GTSNPN, CDR2 SVGIG (reference sequence).

The CDR3 sequence: CASRRDGGYTEAFF. CDR3 DNA sequence: TGTGCCAGCAGACGAGACGGAGGCTACACTGAAGCTTTCTTT. This rearrangement joins TRBV6-5 to TRBJ1-1; D ambiguous. This CDR3 contains 14 residues. Trimming cost V 6 bases and J 3 bases, with 14 bases left between them. Per germline, CDR1 MNHEY and CDR2 SVGAGI.

The CDR3 DNA reads TGTGCCAGCAGCTTGCAGGGGGACGGTGAAGCTTTCTTT. Translation: CASSLQGDGEAFF. The V gene is TRBV7-9, the J gene TRBJ1-1, with 7 bases aligning to TRBD1. CDR1 is SEHNR and CDR2 is FQNEAQ in the germline V gene (reference sequence). This CDR3 has 13 residues. The V gene end was trimmed by 3 bases and the J gene end by 7 bases; junction bases not matched to a gene: 5.

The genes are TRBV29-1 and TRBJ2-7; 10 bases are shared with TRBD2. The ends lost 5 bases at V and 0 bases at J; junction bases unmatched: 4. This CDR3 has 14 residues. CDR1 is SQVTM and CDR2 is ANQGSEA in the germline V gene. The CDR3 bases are TGCAGCGTTTCAGCGGGAGGGGACTCCTACGAGCAGTACTTC. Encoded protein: CSVSAGGDSYEQYF.

CDR3 bases: TGCGCCAGCAGCCAACAACAGGGGACAGATACGCAGTATTTT. This encodes CASSQQQGTDTQYF. The V and J genes are TRBV5-1 and TRBJ2-3; 7 bases are shared with TRBD1. After removal of 4 bases from V and 3 bases from J, the junction contained 5 bases not matched to a gene. CDR1 and CDR2 from the germline V gene are SGHRS and YFSETQ. The CDR3 loop spans 14 amino acids.

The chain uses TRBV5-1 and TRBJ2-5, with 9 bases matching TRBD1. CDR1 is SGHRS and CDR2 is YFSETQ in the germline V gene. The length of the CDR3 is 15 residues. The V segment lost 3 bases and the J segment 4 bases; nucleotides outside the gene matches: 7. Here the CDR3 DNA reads TGCGCCAGCAGCTCCTCGGGACAGGGTGGAGAGACCCAGTACTTC. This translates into CASSSSGQGGETQYF.

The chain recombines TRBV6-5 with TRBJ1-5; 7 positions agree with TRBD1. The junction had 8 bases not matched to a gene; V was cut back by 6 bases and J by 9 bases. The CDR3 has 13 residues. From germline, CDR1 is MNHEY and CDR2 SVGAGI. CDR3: CASRPGGYGPQHF. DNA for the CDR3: TGTGCCAGCAGGCCAGGGGGATACGGGCCCCAGCATTTT.

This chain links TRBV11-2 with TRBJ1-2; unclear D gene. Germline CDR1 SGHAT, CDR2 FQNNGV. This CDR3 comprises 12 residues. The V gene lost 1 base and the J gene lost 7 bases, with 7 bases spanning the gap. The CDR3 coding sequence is TGTGCCAGCAGCTTAGCAGGCGTTGGCTACACCTTC. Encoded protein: CASSLAGVGYTF.

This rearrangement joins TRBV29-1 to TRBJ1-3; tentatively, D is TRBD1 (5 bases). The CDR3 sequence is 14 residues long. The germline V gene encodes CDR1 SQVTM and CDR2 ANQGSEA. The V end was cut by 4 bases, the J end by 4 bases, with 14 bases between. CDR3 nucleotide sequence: TGCAGCGTTGTAATGGGGGGAGACGGAAACACCATATATTTT. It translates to CSVVMGGDGNTIYF.

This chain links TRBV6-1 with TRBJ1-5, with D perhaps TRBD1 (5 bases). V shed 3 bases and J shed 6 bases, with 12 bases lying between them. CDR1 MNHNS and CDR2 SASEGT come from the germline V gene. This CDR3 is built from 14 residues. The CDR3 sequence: CASSDAGNGQPQHF. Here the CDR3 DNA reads TGTGCCAGCAGTGATGCAGGGAATGGTCAGCCCCAGCATTTT.

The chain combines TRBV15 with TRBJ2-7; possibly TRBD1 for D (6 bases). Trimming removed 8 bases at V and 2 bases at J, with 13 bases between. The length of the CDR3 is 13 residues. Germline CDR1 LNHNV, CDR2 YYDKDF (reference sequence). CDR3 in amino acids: CATQRSGAYEQYF. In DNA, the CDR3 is TGTGCCACCCAAAGGTCAGGGGCCTACGAGCAGTACTTC.

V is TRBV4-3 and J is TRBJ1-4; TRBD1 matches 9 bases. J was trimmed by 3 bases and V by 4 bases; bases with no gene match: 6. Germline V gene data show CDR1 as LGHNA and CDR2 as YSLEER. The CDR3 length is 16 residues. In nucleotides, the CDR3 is TGCGCCAGCAGCCGGCAACAGGGGGCACCTAATGAAAAACTGTTTTTT. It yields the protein CASSRQQGAPNEKLFF.

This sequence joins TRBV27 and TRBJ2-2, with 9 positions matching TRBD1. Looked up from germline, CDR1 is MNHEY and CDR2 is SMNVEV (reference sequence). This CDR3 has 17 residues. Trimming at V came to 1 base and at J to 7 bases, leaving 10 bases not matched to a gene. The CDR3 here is CASSLFGTGYRSGELFF. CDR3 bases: TGTGCCAGCAGTTTATTCGGGACAGGGTATAGGAGCGGGGAGCTGTTTTTT.

This CDR3 reads CASSGRHTGELFF. The CDR3 coding sequence is TGTGCCAGCAGCGGGCGACACACCGGGGAGCTGTTTTTT. This rearrangement joins TRBV14 to TRBJ2-2; D is ambiguous. V was shortened by 5 bases and J by 3 bases, with 7 bases between the two germline ends. The germline CDR1 and CDR2 sequences are SGHDN and FVKESK. This CDR3 has 13 residues.